Shown below are 14 T cell receptor beta chains from a single sample sequenced in a study of T cell changes during pregnancy in multiple sclerosis (dated by TCRdb to the late 2010s). Library preparation employed the immunoSEQ multiplex PCR assay. TCRdb re-hosts the immuneACCESS table, in-frame sequences only. Its copies lack some clones; in the studies checked, an unresolved V gene accounts for under half of them, and the cause for the rest is not known. This sample gives fewer than 90,000 clones in total; around 95% of them show up just once. Less than 1.5% of the sample lies in the top ten. The material sequenced was peripheral blood, taken in the third trimester of pregnancy. All receptors come from a female donor in good health, enrolled as a control in a pregnancy study.

This chain links TRBV10-1 with TRBJ1-2; D may be TRBD1 (5 bases). CDR3 size: 15 residues. The germline CDR1 and CDR2 sequences are WNHNN and SYGVQD (reference sequence). Trimming removed 3 bases from V and 0 bases from J, with 11 bases in between. The CDR3 region is CASSDADISNYGYTF. Here the CDR3 DNA reads TGCGCCAGCAGTGATGCGGACATCTCTAACTATGGCTACACCTTC.

The J gene is TRBJ1-4, the V gene TRBV19, with 9 bases matching TRBD1. V lost 3 bases to trimming and J lost 6 bases; unmatched junction nucleotides: 2. Looked up from germline, CDR1 is LNHDA and CDR2 is SQIVND (reference sequence). The CDR3 runs to 14 residues. CDR3 nucleotides: TGTGCCAGTAGTATTGGGACAGGGTATGAAAAACTGTTTTTT. It specifies CASSIGTGYEKLFF.

This clone was observed a handful of times. V usage is TRBV7-9 and J usage is TRBJ2-1; D is perhaps TRBD1 (6 bases). The CDR3 loop spans 12 amino acids. Germline V gives CDR1 SEHNR, CDR2 FQNEAQ (reference sequence). Trimming shortened V by 5 bases and J by 6 bases, and 8 bases separated the two germline ends. CDR3 sequence reads: CASSQQGNEQFF. Written as DNA, the CDR3 is TGTGCCAGCAGCCAACAGGGCAATGAGCAGTTCTTC.

The V call is TRBV27, the J call TRBJ1-5; D call uncertain. There are 14 residues in the CDR3. Germline V gene data show CDR1 as MNHEY and CDR2 as SMNVEV (reference sequence). V was trimmed by 3 bases and J by 3 bases, leaving 9 bases between them. The CDR3: CASSLTRNNQPQHF. The CDR3 nucleotides read TGTGCCAGCAGTTTGACCAGGAACAATCAGCCCCAGCATTTT.

This clone was detected only once. V is TRBV28 and J is TRBJ1-2; TRBD1 might be the D (5 bases). The V end lost 5 bases, the J end lost 4 bases, and 14 bases lay between the germline ends. The CDR3 runs 14 residues. The germline gives CDR1 MDHEN, CDR2 SYDVKM. DNA of the CDR3: TGTGCCAGCAGTCCCCCCCGACAGATCTATGGCTACACCTTC. Its protein product is CASSPPRQIYGYTF.

The rearrangement joins TRBV28 to TRBJ1-1; the D is unclear. V lost 8 bases, J lost 5 bases, and 12 bases lay in between. CDR3 size: 12 residues. The V gene's germline CDR1 is MDHEN and CDR2 SYDVKM. This CDR3 is CASLERGTEAFF. DNA for the CDR3: TGTGCCAGCCTAGAAAGAGGTACTGAAGCTTTCTTT. The whole variable domain, remainder taken from reference TRBV28 and TRBJ1-1, is DVKVTQSSRYLVKRTGEKVFLECVQDMDHENMFWYRQDPGLGLRLIYFSYDVKMKEKGDIPEGYSVSREKKERFSLILESASTNQTSMYLCASLERGTEAFFGQGTRLTVV.

This clone was found once. This chain uses TRBV29-1 with TRBJ1-5; maybe TRBD1 (6 bases). Germline V gives CDR1 SQVTM, CDR2 ANQGSEA. Trimming took off 4 bases at V and 7 bases at J, with 14 bases between the two ends. The CDR3 runs to 13 residues. The CDR3 DNA follows: TGCAGCGTTGCTTCCGACAGGAGGCAGCCCCAGCATTTT. Its protein product is CSVASDRRQPQHF. Full variable domain (rest looked up from reference TRBV29-1 and TRBJ1-5): SAVISQKPSRDICQRGTSLTIQCQVDSQVTMMFWYRQQPGQSLTLIATANQGSEATYESGFVIDKFPISRPNLTFSTLTVSNMSPEDSSIYLCSVASDRRQPQHFGDGTRLSIL.

The V call is TRBV18, the J call TRBJ2-4; TRBD2 agrees at 9 bases. Trimming removed 2 bases from V and 5 bases from J; junction bases left unmatched: 7. The CDR3 loop spans 16 amino acids. Germline V lookup: CDR1 KGHSH, CDR2 LQKENI. CDR3 sequence: CASSPISGSSQNIQYF. The CDR3, as DNA: TGTGCCAGCTCACCAATTAGCGGGAGTAGCCAAAACATTCAGTACTTC.

The chain is built from TRBV5-6 and TRBJ1-1; D unclear. Germline CDR1 SGHDT, CDR2 YYEEEE. V gave up 2 bases and J gave up 1 base, with 9 bases separating them. The CDR3 is 14 amino acids. CDR3 protein: CASSLSVQNTEAFF. CDR3 sequence (DNA): TGTGCCAGCAGCTTATCGGTCCAGAACACTGAAGCTTTCTTT.

The chain employs TRBV11-2 and TRBJ2-3, with D hard to call. This CDR3 is 15 amino acids long. Trimming cost V 2 bases and J 9 bases, with 18 bases left between them. The germline gives CDR1 SGHAT, CDR2 FQNNGV. This CDR3 is CASSLYPHRVGTQYF. CDR3 DNA sequence: TGTGCCAGCAGCTTATACCCCCACAGAGTCGGCACGCAGTATTTT.

This clone was seen only once. The chain links TRBV6-1 to TRBJ1-1; possibly TRBD1 for D (5 bases). V gave up 5 bases and J gave up 3 bases, with 7 bases separating them. In germline, CDR1 is MNHNS, CDR2 SASEGT. The CDR3 runs to 12 residues. This CDR3 reads CASSWGDTEAFF. CDR3 DNA: TGTGCCAGCAGTTGGGGGGACACTGAAGCTTTCTTT.

The V and J genes are TRBV5-1 and TRBJ2-2; 9 positions match TRBD2. This CDR3 contains 16 residues. CDR1 and CDR2 from the germline V gene are SGHRS and YFSETQ. The ends lost 0 bases at V and 3 bases at J; junction bases unmatched: 3. The CDR3 region is CASSLAAGGYTGELFF. CDR3 DNA: TGCGCCAGCAGCTTGGCCGCGGGAGGGTACACCGGGGAGCTGTTTTTT.

The chain combines TRBV4-1 with TRBJ1-3; 10 nucleotides line up with TRBD1. V lost 2 bases to trimming and J lost 0 bases; unmatched junction nucleotides: 16. CDR3 length: 21 residues. Germline CDR1 and CDR2: MGHRA and YSYEKL. CDR3 region: CASSQQTGTGVAKRSGNTIYF. CDR3 nucleotide sequence: TGCGCCAGCAGCCAACAAACCGGGACAGGGGTCGCGAAACGCTCTGGAAACACCATATATTTT.

The gene calls are TRBV2 and TRBJ2-2, with D maybe TRBD1 (6 bases). Germline values: CDR1 SNHLY, CDR2 FYNNEI. The CDR3 length is 14 residues. Trimming removed 2 bases from V and 8 bases from J, with 12 bases in between. CDR3: CASSESDSVGELFF. The CDR3 bases are TGTGCCAGCAGTGAATCGGACAGTGTGGGGGAGCTGTTTTTT.